This T cell receptor (beta chain) was sequenced in a study of CD8+ T cells in alopecia areata. Broader study findings: Sequencing of scalp samples also captures resident alphabeta T cells of normal skin.

This clone was observed once. What it recognizes is unknown. Following extraction, RNA underwent reverse transcription to cDNA, which served as the sequencing template. Sequencing was performed with immunoSEQ multiplex PCR; in TCRdb, only in-frame clones are kept and a portion is missing. The sample shows 120,000 or so clones, about 50% of them seen only once. This sequence originates from a human donor with alopecia areata. Sequencing was performed on NKG2D-low CD8+ T cells sorted from blood.

The CDR3 region has the DNA TGTGCCACCAGCAACGGACTAGCGGGGGGCACAGATACGCAGTATTTT. It encodes CATSNGLAGGTDTQYF. The chain has TRBV15 and TRBJ2-3; TRBD2 matches at 13 bases. Per germline, CDR1 LNHNV and CDR2 YYDKDF (reference sequence). The length of the CDR3 is 16 residues. V trimming: 4 bases; J trimming: 1 base; junction bases outside the gene matches: 2.